Given below is one T cell receptor beta chain in context. These data are taken from a study of T cells after yellow fever vaccination. Deletions cut 3 bases from V and 6 bases from J, with 11 bases between. Germline V gene data show CDR1 as SGHAT and CDR2 as FQDESV (reference sequence). The CDR3 runs to 14 residues. Generation of TCR cDNA used 5'RACE template switching (which added a universal primer site and UMIs). TCRdb called the 5' RACE reads again in MiXCR, with one record for every CDR3 protein. The sample consists of over 110,000 distinct CDR3 sequences, around 7.7% of them appearing once. The sequence came from a man aged 25 to 40 who received the YFV17D yellow fever vaccine. The rearrangement uses TRBV11-1 and TRBJ2-2, with D possibly matching TRBD2 (6 bases). The input for sequencing was CD4+ T cells sorted from PBMCs, taken 5 days after the yellow fever booster vaccination. The CDR3 protein is CASSFRLESGELFF. Here the CDR3 DNA reads TGTGCCAGCAGCTTCCGACTAGAGTCCGGGGAGCTGTTTTTT. The full variable domain, with the rest looked up from reference TRBV11-1 and TRBJ2-2, is EAEVAQSPRYKITEKSQAVAFWCDPISGHATLYWYRQILGQGPELLVQFQDESVVDDSQLPKDRFSAERLKGVDSTLKIQPAELGDSAMYLCASSFRLESGELFFGEGSRLTVL.